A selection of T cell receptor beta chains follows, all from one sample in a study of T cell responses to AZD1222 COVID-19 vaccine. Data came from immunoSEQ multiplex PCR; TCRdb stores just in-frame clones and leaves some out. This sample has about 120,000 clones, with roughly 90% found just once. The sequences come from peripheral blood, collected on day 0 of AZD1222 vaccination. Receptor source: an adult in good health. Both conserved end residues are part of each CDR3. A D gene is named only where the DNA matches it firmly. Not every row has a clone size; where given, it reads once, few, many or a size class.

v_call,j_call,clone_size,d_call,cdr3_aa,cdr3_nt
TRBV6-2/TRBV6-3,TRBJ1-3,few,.,CASSFLAGVDVHGNTIYF,TGTGCCAGCAGCTTCCTAGCGGGAGTGGACGTACACGGGAACACCATATATTTT
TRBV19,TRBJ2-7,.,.,CASSIRVESRYEQYF,TGTGCCAGTTCCATCCGGGTTGAAAGTCGGTACGAGCAGTACTTC
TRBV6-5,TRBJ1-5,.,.,CASRPGPRVNQPQHF,TGTGCCAGCAGACCCGGCCCCCGGGTCAATCAGCCCCAGCATTTT
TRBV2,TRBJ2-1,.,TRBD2,CASSRLAGGRNEQFF,TGTGCCAGCAGTAGATTAGCGGGGGGTAGGAATGAGCAGTTCTTC
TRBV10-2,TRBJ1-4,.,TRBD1,CASSRYGQGDNEKLFF,TGCGCCAGCAGTCGATACGGACAGGGAGATAATGAAAAACTGTTTTTT
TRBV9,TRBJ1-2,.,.,CASSPSGQTNYGYTF,TGTGCCAGCAGCCCTTCGGGGCAGACCAACTATGGCTACACCTTC
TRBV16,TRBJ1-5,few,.,CASSRDKGNQPQHF,TGTGCCAGCAGTCGAGACAAGGGGAATCAGCCCCAGCATTTT
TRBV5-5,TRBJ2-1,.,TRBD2,CASSKPRGGRATYNEQFF,TGTGCCAGCAGCAAACCCCGGGGCGGGAGGGCCACCTACAATGAGCAGTTCTTC
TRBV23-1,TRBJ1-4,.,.,CASRPGSTNEKLFF,TGCGCCAGCAGACCAGGATCAACTAATGAAAAACTGTTTTTT
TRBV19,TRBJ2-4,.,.,CASSISLGVTKNIQYF,TGTGCCAGTAGTATTTCCTTGGGGGTAACCAAAAACATTCAGTACTTC
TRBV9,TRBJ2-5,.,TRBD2,CASSGTSGGTGTQYF,TGTGCCAGCAGCGGGACTAGCGGGGGGACCGGGACCCAGTACTTC
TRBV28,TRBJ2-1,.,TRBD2,CASSFVGEGREQFF,TGTGCCAGCAGTTTTGTCGGGGAGGGCCGTGAGCAGTTCTTC
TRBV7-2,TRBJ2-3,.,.,CASSLGVQYTDTQYF,TGTGCCAGCAGCTTGGGGGTGCAGTACACAGATACGCAGTATTTT
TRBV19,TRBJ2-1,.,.,CASRQTSYNEQFF,TGTGCCAGTAGACAGACTTCCTACAATGAGCAGTTCTTC
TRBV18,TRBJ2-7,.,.,CASSPELGTDLSYEQYF,TGTGCCAGCTCACCAGAGTTGGGGACGGACCTCTCCTACGAGCAGTACTTC
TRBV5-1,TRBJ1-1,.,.,CASDLDGYSHTEAFF,TGCGCCAGCGACTTGGATGGTTACAGCCACACTGAAGCTTTCTTT
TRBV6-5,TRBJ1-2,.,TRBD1,CASSYSRDRGNYGYTF,TGTGCCAGCAGTTACTCCAGGGACAGGGGGAACTATGGCTACACCTTC
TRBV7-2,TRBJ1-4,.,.,CASSLGVTGGKNF,TGTGCCAGCAGCTTAGGGGTGACGGGGGGGAAAAATTTT
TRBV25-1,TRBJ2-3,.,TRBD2,CASSETLAGGRDTQYF,TGTGCCAGCAGTGAAACCCTAGCGGGGGGGCGGGATACGCAGTATTTT
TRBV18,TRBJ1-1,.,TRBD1,CASLPGQGTEAFF,TGTGCCAGCTTACCGGGACAGGGAACTGAAGCTTTCTTT
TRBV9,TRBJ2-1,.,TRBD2,CASSAHEIAGGEQFF,TGTGCCAGCAGCGCCCATGAGATAGCGGGAGGCGAGCAGTTCTTC
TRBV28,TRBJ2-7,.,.,CASTKRHEQYF,TGTGCCAGCACAAAGCGCCACGAGCAGTACTTC
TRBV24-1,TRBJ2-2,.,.,CATSGQTDTLANTGELFF,TGTGCCACCAGTGGACAGACCGACACCCTCGCGAACACCGGGGAGCTGTTTTTT
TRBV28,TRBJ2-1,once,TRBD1,CASSLFTGDAYNEQFF,TGTGCCAGCAGTTTATTTACAGGGGATGCCTACAATGAGCAGTTCTTC
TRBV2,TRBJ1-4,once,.,CASTRVGRGEKLFF,TGTGCCAGCACCCGTGTGGGTCGAGGGGAAAAACTGTTTTTT
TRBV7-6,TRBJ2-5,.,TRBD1,CASSRDRGETQYF,TGTGCCAGCAGCCGGGACAGGGGAGAGACCCAGTACTTC